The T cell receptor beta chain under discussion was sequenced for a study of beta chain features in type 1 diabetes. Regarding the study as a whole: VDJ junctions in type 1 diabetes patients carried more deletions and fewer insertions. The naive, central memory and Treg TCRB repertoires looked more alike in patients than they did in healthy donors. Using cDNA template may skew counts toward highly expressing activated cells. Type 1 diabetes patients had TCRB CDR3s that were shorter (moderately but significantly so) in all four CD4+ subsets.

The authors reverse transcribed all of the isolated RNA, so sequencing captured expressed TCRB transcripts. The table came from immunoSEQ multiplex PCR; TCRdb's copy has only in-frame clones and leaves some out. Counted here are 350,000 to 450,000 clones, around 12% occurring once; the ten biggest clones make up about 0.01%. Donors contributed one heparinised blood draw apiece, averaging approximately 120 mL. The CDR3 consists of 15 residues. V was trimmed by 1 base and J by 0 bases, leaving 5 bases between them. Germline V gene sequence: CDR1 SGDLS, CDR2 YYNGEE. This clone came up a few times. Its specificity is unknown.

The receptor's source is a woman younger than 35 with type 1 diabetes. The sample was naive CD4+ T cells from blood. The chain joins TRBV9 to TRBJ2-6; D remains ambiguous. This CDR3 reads CASSVLDSGANVLTF. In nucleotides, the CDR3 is TGTGCCAGCAGCGTACTAGACTCTGGGGCCAACGTCCTGACTTTC.